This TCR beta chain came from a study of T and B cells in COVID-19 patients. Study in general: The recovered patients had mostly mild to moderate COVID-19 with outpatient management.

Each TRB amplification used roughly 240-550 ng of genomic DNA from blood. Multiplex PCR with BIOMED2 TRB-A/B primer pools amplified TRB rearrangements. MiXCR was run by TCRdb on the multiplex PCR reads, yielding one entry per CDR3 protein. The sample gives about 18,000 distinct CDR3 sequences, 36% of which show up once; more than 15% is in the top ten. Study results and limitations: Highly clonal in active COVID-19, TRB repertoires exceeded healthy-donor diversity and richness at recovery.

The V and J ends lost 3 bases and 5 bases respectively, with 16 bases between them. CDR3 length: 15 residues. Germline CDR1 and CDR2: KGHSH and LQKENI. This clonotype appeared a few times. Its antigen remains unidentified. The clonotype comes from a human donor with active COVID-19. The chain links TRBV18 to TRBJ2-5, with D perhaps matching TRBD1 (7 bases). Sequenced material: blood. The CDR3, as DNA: TGTGCCAGCTCACCCCAGACAGGGAGGTGGGAGACCCAGTACTTC. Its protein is CASSPQTGRWETQYF.